This T cell receptor (beta chain) was found in a study of T-cell reconstitution after alpha-beta-depleted transplantation in children (dated by TCRdb to the mid-2010s). The study in broad terms: T-cell immune reconstitution after TCRalphabeta/CD19-depleted allogeneic hematopoietic cell transplantation in children was quantitatively tracked in the study by means of TCR repertoire profiling. Study-wide conclusions, independent of this receptor: About two months after transplant, the apparently early recovery of alphabetaT-cell counts reportedly depended on just several hundred clones that had expanded rapidly and came from non-depleted graft cells. In some patients, the high TCRbeta diversity seen at day 60 was put down to recipient T cells and intrathymic progenitors that had survived conditioning. Over the following months the frequencies of hyperexpanded clones went down, and after one year T-cell counts and TCRbeta diversity were mostly credited to newly produced T cells.

What this sample's treatment or condition label stands for: allogeneic hematopoietic cell transplantation with graft depleted of TCRalphabeta T cells and CD19 B cells. The transplant recipients were children given TCRalphabeta/CD19-depleted allogeneic hematopoietic cell grafts. Notes on this clonotype: This clone's antigen is unknown. No quality values exist for individual bases; no much larger clone is one base distant.

The CDR3, from cysteine to phenylalanine, totals 15 residues. Just the 45-base CDR3 DNA is kept, in frame starting at base 1. Cut back by 3 bases and 2 bases, the V and J ends lie 13 bases apart. The CDR1 and CDR2 encoded by the germline V gene (reference sequence) are LNHDA and SQIVND. Library preparation used PCR. TCRdb names Illumina HiSeq 2500 as the instrument used. To normalize quantification of the TCRbeta repertoire, the TCR libraries were built with molecular barcoding that relied on unique molecular identifiers. TCRdb took the public reads, trimmed them with fastp at Q25, ran MiXCR for clone calling and kept in-frame beta chains. Rows are unified per CDR3 protein, each entry keeping the most common DNA and genes. The sample profile shows approximately 230,000 distinct CDR3 sequences; under 30% of them were found once. The ten largest clones add up to around 2.5% of the sample.

This clonotype was sampled from a girl aged 2 to 9 with Fanconi anemia, due to receive a stem cell transplant. Rearrangement joined TRBV19 to TRBJ1-2, with the D gene not clear enough to name. The sequenced sample was PBMCs, obtained before TCRalphabeta/CD19-depleted stem cell transplant. For the CDR3, the sequence is CASSIVFGPNYGYTF. The DNA reads TGTGCCAGTAGTATTGTGTTTGGTCCGAACTATGGCTACACCTTC.